The 3 T cell receptor beta chains below were found in one sample sequenced in a study of T-cell memory formation after mild COVID-19. TCRdb processed the 5' RACE reads anew with MiXCR; each CDR3 protein has one entry. The repertoire holds roughly 260,000 distinct CDR3 sequences, with roughly 15% as singletons. The sequenced sample was PBMCs or a T cell subset sorted from them (not recorded which). Every receptor here comes from a young man who had mild COVID-19 (a few samples of this study predate the infection). Cell type and time point are not known.

This clonotype was counted a few times. The chain joins TRBV14 to TRBJ1-2; D possibly corresponds to TRBD1 (5 bases). V lost 3 bases, J lost 2 bases, and 7 bases lay in between. This CDR3 comprises 13 residues. From germline, CDR1 is SGHDN and CDR2 FVKESK. CDR3 loop: CASSHDSNYGYTF. CDR3 bases: TGTGCCAGCAGCCATGACAGCAACTATGGCTACACCTTC.

The gene calls are TRBV6-5 and TRBJ1-5, with 7 bases lining up with TRBD1. The trim removed 6 bases at V and 1 base at J, leaving 3 bases unmatched. Germline CDR1 reads MNHEY; CDR2 reads SVGAGI. The CDR3 has 14 amino acids. The chain's CDR3 is CASRSGGSNQPQHF. The DNA for the CDR3 is TGTGCCAGCAGATCAGGGGGGAGCAATCAGCCCCAGCATTTT.

This clonotype came up a few times. J is TRBJ2-3 and V is TRBV11-2, with unresolved D. V lost 6 bases and J 0 bases, leaving 7 bases between the germline ends. The CDR3 extends over 13 amino acids. Per the germline V gene, CDR1 is SGHAT and CDR2 is FQNNGV. The CDR3 region has the DNA TGTGCCAGCAGGACCCTCAGCACAGATACGCAGTATTTT. Its protein is CASRTLSTDTQYF.